A single sample is the source of the 30 T cell receptor beta chains below, sequenced in a study of chemoradiotherapy in HPV16-positive cancers (dated by TCRdb to 2021 to 2024). The receptor library was made with the immunoSEQ multiplex PCR assay. TCRdb provides this immuneACCESS table in a form limited to in-frame rearrangements. Some clones are lacking; in checked studies, under half of them reflect an unresolved V gene, and why the rest are absent is not known. This sample gives around 1,300 clones in total; approximately 83% of them show up just once. The ten largest clones take up less than 7% of the sample. The source was tumor tissue, collected from a patient who underwent chemoradiotherapy. The receptors derive from a human donor with HPV-associated anogenital cancer.

CDR3 coding DNA: TGTGCCAGCAGCCCGATGGACAGGGGGTACACTGAAGCTTTCTTT. Amino acids: CASSPMDRGYTEAFF. The chain uses TRBV5-4 and TRBJ1-1; 10 bases are a match to TRBD1. The length of the CDR3 is 15 residues. Per the germline V gene, CDR1 is SGHNT and CDR2 is YYREEE (reference sequence). After removal of 4 bases from V and 3 bases from J, the junction contained 6 bases not matched to a gene.

The genes are TRBV12-5 and TRBJ2-3; TRBD1 aligns across 10 bases. Germline CDR1 is LGHNT and CDR2 is FRNRAP. V gave up 5 bases and J gave up 5 bases; unmatched junction bases: 4. This CDR3 is 14 amino acids long. CDR3 sequence: CASGHRDRGDTQYF. CDR3 sequence (DNA): TGTGCTAGTGGTCACCGGGACAGGGGAGATACGCAGTATTTT.

V usage is TRBV18 and J usage is TRBJ2-5; D call uncertain. The CDR3 sequence is 13 residues long. CDR1 and CDR2 from the germline V gene are KGHSH and LQKENI. V was cut by 4 bases and J by 1 base, with 7 bases left in between. This CDR3 is CASSLKRQETQYF. As DNA, the CDR3 is TGTGCCAGCTCACTAAAACGCCAAGAGACCCAGTACTTC.

J is TRBJ2-1 and V is TRBV7-8; D is possibly TRBD1 (6 bases). Germline lookup yields CDR1 SGHVS and CDR2 FQNEAQ. The V end lost 2 bases, the J end lost 3 bases, and 17 bases lay between the germline ends. The CDR3 covers 17 residues. The CDR3 DNA reads as TGTGCCAGCAGCTTAATCCGCAGACAGGACCACTACAATGAGCAGTTCTTC. Its protein is CASSLIRRQDHYNEQFF.

The V gene is TRBV5-1, the J gene TRBJ1-1; D not resolved. Germline V CDR1 and CDR2: SGHRS, YFSETQ. The ends were cut back, 0 bases at V and 1 base at J, with 4 bases in the middle. This CDR3 has 13 amino acids. In DNA, the CDR3 is TGCGCCAGCAGCTTGGGACCGAACACTGAAGCTTTCTTT. Translation gives CASSLGPNTEAFF.

The chain joins TRBV7-2 to TRBJ2-5; D remains ambiguous. Germline V CDR1 and CDR2: SGHTA, FQGNSA. The V end was cut by 4 bases, the J end by 5 bases, with 14 bases between. The CDR3 extends over 14 amino acids. CDR3 protein: CASSSLSLSETQYF. The CDR3, as DNA: TGTGCCAGCAGCTCCCTAAGTCTGTCGGAGACCCAGTACTTC.

This chain joins TRBV6-1 and TRBJ2-5; 7 nucleotides agree with TRBD1. In germline, CDR1 is MNHNS, CDR2 SASEGT. The CDR3 covers 17 residues. V dropped 2 bases and J dropped 0; count of bases not matched to a gene: 9. The CDR3 DNA sequence: TGTGCCAGCAGTGAAATGGGCTGGGGGACAGACCAAGAGACCCAGTACTTC. This encodes CASSEMGWGTDQETQYF.

The chain uses TRBV5-1 and TRBJ1-2, with no clear D. Germline V gene lookup returns CDR1 SGHRS and CDR2 YFSETQ. CDR3 size: 14 residues. V was pared by 0 bases and J by 6 bases, with 12 bases between. The CDR3 reads CASSLEPGRDGYTF. Here the CDR3 DNA reads TGCGCCAGCAGCTTGGAGCCGGGTAGAGATGGCTACACCTTC.

The chain recombines TRBV5-4 with TRBJ2-1; maybe TRBD1 (6 bases). Germline V gene lookup returns CDR1 SGHNT and CDR2 YYREEE (reference sequence). The V end was cut by 1 base, the J end by 4 bases, with 9 bases between. The CDR3 extends over 14 amino acids. CDR3 nucleotide sequence: TGTGCCAGCAGCTTGAGGACAGATTACAATGAGCAGTTCTTC. It translates to CASSLRTDYNEQFF.

V usage is TRBV19 and J usage is TRBJ1-5, with a tentative D call TRBD1 (6 bases). Germline V gene data show CDR1 as LNHDA and CDR2 as SQIVND (reference sequence). V gave up 2 bases and J gave up 7 bases, with 12 bases separating them. The CDR3 extends over 14 amino acids. In DNA, the CDR3 is TGTGCCAGTAGTATACCAACAGGGAGGCAGCCCCAGCATTTT. It codes for CASSIPTGRQPQHF.

This clone is a singleton in its sample. CDR3 sequence reads: CAWSSRGSNQPQHF. CDR3 nucleotide sequence: TGTGCCTGGAGCTCCAGGGGGAGCAATCAGCCCCAGCATTTT. This chain joins TRBV30 and TRBJ1-5; 7 bases map to TRBD1. Germline assignment: CDR1 GTSNPN and CDR2 SVGIG (reference sequence). CDR3 length equals 14 residues. Trimming removed 3 bases from V and 1 base from J; junction bases left unmatched: 3.

The V call is TRBV7-2, the J call TRBJ2-3, with TRBD2 identical over 11 bases. The germline V gene encodes CDR1 SGHTA and CDR2 FQGNSA. J lost 1 base, V lost 1 base, and 4 bases had no gene match. This CDR3 region has 17 residues. CDR3 nucleotide sequence: TGTGCCAGCAGCTTAGGTAGCGGGGGGGCCGGCACAGATACGCAGTATTTT. Encoded protein: CASSLGSGGAGTDTQYF. Full variable domain (outside the CDR3, taken from reference TRBV7-2 and TRBJ2-3): GAGVSQSPSNKVTEKGKDVELRCDPISGHTALYWYRQSLGQGLEFLIYFQGNSAPDKSGLPSDRFSAERTGGSVSTLTIQRTQQEDSAVYLCASSLGSGGAGTDTQYFGPGTRLTVL.

CDR3: CASRLQGRDGYTF. CDR3 nucleotide sequence: TGTGCCAGTAGACTACAGGGTAGGGATGGCTACACCTTC. This chain connects TRBV19 to TRBJ1-2; tentative D call: TRBD1 (6 bases). V dropped 6 bases and J dropped 6 bases, with 14 bases sitting between them. Germline-derived CDR1 and CDR2 are LNHDA and SQIVND (reference sequence). CDR3 size: 13 residues.

The chain is built from TRBV5-6 and TRBJ2-3; TRBD2 matches at 10 bases. The CDR3 totals 15 residues. Germline V gene lookup returns CDR1 SGHDT and CDR2 YYEEEE. Trimming at V came to 1 base and at J to 2 bases, leaving 1 base not matched to a gene. CDR3 residues: CASSLTSGATDTQYF. The CDR3 DNA sequence: TGTGCCAGCAGCTTGACTAGCGGGGCCACAGATACGCAGTATTTT. Filled out from reference TRBV5-6 and TRBJ2-3, the complete variable domain reads DAGVTQSPTHLIKTRGQQVTLRCSPKSGHDTVSWYQQALGQGPQFIFQYYEEEERQRGNFPDRFSGHQFPNYSSELNVNALLLGDSALYLCASSLTSGATDTQYFGPGTRLTVL.

The chain links TRBV5-1 to TRBJ2-7; perhaps TRBD1 as D (5 bases). Looked up from germline, CDR1 is SGHRS and CDR2 is YFSETQ. V lost 0 bases and J lost 3, with 10 bases in between. The CDR3 is 14 amino acids. CDR3: CASSLAGQVYEQYF. Written as DNA, the CDR3 is TGCGCCAGCAGCTTGGCCGGACAAGTCTACGAGCAGTACTTC. Combining the CDR3 with reference TRBV5-1 and TRBJ2-7 gives the whole variable domain KAGVTQTPRYLIKTRGQQVTLSCSPISGHRSVSWYQQTPGQGLQFLFEYFSETQRNKGNFPGRFSGRQFSNSRSEMNVSTLELGDSALYLCASSLAGQVYEQYFGPGTRLTVT.

This clone occurred once. This chain connects TRBV7-9 to TRBJ2-5, with TRBD1 identical over 7 bases. With V trimmed by 0 bases and J by 1 base, 2 bases remained unmatched. There are 15 residues in the CDR3. Germline V gene data show CDR1 as SEHNR and CDR2 as FQNEAQ (reference sequence). The CDR3 reads CASSLAGQPQETQYF. Written as DNA, the CDR3 is TGTGCCAGCAGCTTAGCGGGACAGCCCCAAGAGACCCAGTACTTC.

V usage is TRBV7-8 and J usage is TRBJ1-2; D gene unclear. The germline CDR1 and CDR2 sequences are SGHVS and FQNEAQ. V was clipped by 5 bases and J by 3 bases, with 19 bases between them. This CDR3 has 16 residues. DNA of the CDR3: TGTGCCAGCAGCCCCCATAGTCGCATCCCCTACTATGGCTACACCTTC. Residues: CASSPHSRIPYYGYTF.

This clone has just one count. The chain is built from TRBV6-1 and TRBJ2-4; D is tentatively TRBD1 or TRBD2 (5 bases each). The CDR3 runs 12 residues. V was trimmed by 2 bases and J by 7 bases, leaving 6 bases between them. Germline V gene sequence: CDR1 MNHNS, CDR2 SASEGT. CDR3 in amino acids: CASSEWGNIQYF. CDR3 bases: TGTGCCAGCAGTGAATGGGGGAACATTCAGTACTTC.

The chain combines TRBV19 with TRBJ2-7; D is uncertain. The germline CDR1 and CDR2 sequences are LNHDA and SQIVND (reference sequence). This CDR3 contains 14 residues. Between the trimmed V and J ends, which lost 3 bases and 2 bases, there was a span of 11 bases. The CDR3 DNA is TGTGCCAGTAGTATGGGCAGTAACGCCTACGAGCAGTACTTC. This encodes CASSMGSNAYEQYF.

This clone appeared a single time. This chain links TRBV5-1 with TRBJ2-1; 11 nucleotides align to TRBD2. The CDR3 totals 19 residues. After removal of 0 bases from V and 0 bases from J, the junction contained 8 bases not matched to a gene. Germline lookup yields CDR1 SGHRS and CDR2 YFSETQ. The chain's CDR3 is CASSLATSGAYSSYNEQFF. CDR3 in DNA: TGCGCCAGCAGCTTGGCGACTAGCGGGGCTTATAGCTCCTACAATGAGCAGTTCTTC.

The rearrangement joins TRBV14 to TRBJ1-2; weak D call: TRBD1 (6 bases). The V end lost 1 base, the J end lost 7 bases, and 16 bases lay between the germline ends. The CDR3 extends over 15 amino acids. CDR1 SGHDN and CDR2 FVKESK come from the germline V gene. The CDR3, as DNA: TGTGCCAGCAGCCAAGTCCACAGGGAAGGCTTTGGCTACACCTTC. It specifies CASSQVHREGFGYTF.

The chain is built from TRBV12-5 and TRBJ2-3, with TRBD1 as a possible D gene (6 bases). The CDR3 is 14 residues long. Germline V gene data show CDR1 as LGHNT and CDR2 as FRNRAP. The V end lost 2 bases, the J end lost 1 base, and 7 bases lay between the germline ends. The DNA of the CDR3 is TGTGCTAGTGGTTTGAAGGGGGGCACAGATACGCAGTATTTT. It codes for CASGLKGGTDTQYF.

This clone was seen only once. The chain carries TRBV6-1 and TRBJ2-7, with 8 bases identical to TRBD1. Germline V gene data show CDR1 as MNHNS and CDR2 as SASEGT. CDR3 length equals 14 residues. The ends lost 6 bases at V and 2 bases at J; junction bases unmatched: 6. The CDR3 loop reads CASRQQGGPYEQYV. In DNA, the CDR3 is TGTGCCAGCAGGCAACAGGGGGGTCCCTACGAGCAGTACGTC.

V usage is TRBV7-3 and J usage is TRBJ2-6; perhaps D is TRBD1 or TRBD2 (5 bases each). From germline, CDR1 is SGHTA and CDR2 FQGTGA. The CDR3 runs 16 residues. The V and J ends lost 0 bases and 3 bases respectively, with 9 bases between them. CDR3 sequence (DNA): TGTGCCAGCAGCTTAACTTCGGGGCGTGGGGCCAACGTCCTGACTTTC. It specifies CASSLTSGRGANVLTF.

The chain combines TRBV6-1 with TRBJ2-7, with 11 bases aligning to TRBD2. CDR1 and CDR2 (germline): MNHNS, SASEGT. With 4 bases clipped from V and 4 bases from J, the junction kept 6 bases outside the gene matches. There are 15 residues in the CDR3. CDR3 sequence reads: CASSVSTSGAYEQYV. The DNA for the CDR3 is TGTGCCAGCAGTGTCTCGACTAGCGGGGCTTACGAGCAGTACGTC.

The CDR3 loop is CSVETPTFNPDTQYF. The CDR3 nucleotides read TGCAGCGTTGAAACCCCCACGTTTAACCCAGATACGCAGTATTTT. The chain is built from TRBV29-1 and TRBJ2-3; the D is unclear. This CDR3 has 15 residues. The germline V gene has CDR1 SQVTM and CDR2 ANQGSEA. V lost 2 bases and J 4 bases, leaving 16 bases between the germline ends.

This CDR3 reads CAWRQGTSPLHF. Here the CDR3 DNA reads TGTGCCTGGAGACAGGGGACTTCACCCCTCCACTTT. The chain is built from TRBV30 and TRBJ1-6, with 7 bases fitting TRBD1. V shed 3 bases, J shed 9 bases, and the junction held 2 bases outside the gene matches. Germline lookup yields CDR1 GTSNPN and CDR2 SVGIG (reference sequence). The CDR3 consists of 12 residues. The variable domain in full, with the rest retrieved from reference TRBV30 and TRBJ1-6, is SQTIHQWPATLVQPVGSPLSLECTVEGTSNPNLYWYRQAAGRGLQLLFYSVGIGQISSEVPQNLSASRPQDRQFILSSKKLLLSDSGFYLCAWRQGTSPLHFGNGTRLTVT.

The count of this clone is one. This chain links TRBV7-2 with TRBJ2-3; possible D gene TRBD2, 5 bases. The CDR3 sequence is 13 residues long. With 2 bases removed from V and 4 bases from J, the gap between germline ends came to 7 bases. Germline V lookup: CDR1 SGHTA, CDR2 FQGNSA. The CDR3 coding sequence is TGTGCCAGCAGCTTACCCGGGGCAGATACGCAGTATTTT. Its translation: CASSLPGADTQYF.

The rearrangement uses TRBV5-1 and TRBJ1-1; the match to TRBD1 covers 7 bases. The CDR3 contains 14 residues. The germline gives CDR1 SGHRS, CDR2 YFSETQ. With V trimmed by 6 bases and J by 7 bases, 12 bases remained unmatched. CDR3 region: CASKEQGRYGEAFF. In DNA, the CDR3 is TGCGCCAGCAAAGAACAGGGGAGGTATGGTGAAGCTTTCTTT.

V gene TRBV28 combines with J gene TRBJ2-3; D gene ambiguous. From germline, CDR1 is MDHEN and CDR2 SYDVKM. V gave up 5 bases and J gave up 2 bases, with 8 bases separating them. The CDR3 has 13 residues. The CDR3 spells CASSPRPTDTQYF. The CDR3 DNA reads TGTGCCAGCAGTCCTCGGCCCACAGATACGCAGTATTTT.